Following are 23 T cell receptor beta chains from one sample sequenced in a study of T cell responses to AZD1222 COVID-19 vaccine. The data were produced by immunoSEQ multiplex PCR, yet TCRdb's version contains in-frame clones alone and is incomplete. The sample carries about 140,000 clones, roughly 92% recorded once. This specimen consisted of peripheral blood, obtained on day 0 of AZD1222 vaccination. Every receptor here comes from an adult in good health.

This chain uses TRBV30 with TRBJ1-1, with D maybe TRBD1 (5 bases). Germline V CDR1 and CDR2: GTSNPN, SVGIG (reference sequence). This CDR3 is built from 15 residues. Between the trimmed V and J ends, which lost 2 bases and 1 base, there was a span of 14 bases. The CDR3 DNA reads TGTGCCTGGAGTTCAACCGGGACTGAGAACACTGAAGCTTTCTTT. Its translation: CAWSSTGTENTEAFF.

This clone was picked up one time. The rearrangement uses TRBV28 and TRBJ1-5, with 8 bases that match TRBD1. The ends lost 3 bases at V and 2 bases at J; junction bases unmatched: 3. The CDR3 sequence is 15 residues long. Germline CDR1 MDHEN, CDR2 SYDVKM. This CDR3 reads CASSFGGQGNQPQHF. The CDR3 coding sequence is TGTGCCAGCAGTTTTGGGGGACAGGGCAATCAGCCCCAGCATTTT.

V gene TRBV28 combines with J gene TRBJ1-1; no firm D call. V was shortened by 6 bases and J by 3 bases, with 8 bases between the two germline ends. This CDR3 contains 12 residues. Germline V lookup: CDR1 MDHEN, CDR2 SYDVKM. CDR3 residues: CASRGSHTEAFF. In DNA form, the CDR3 reads TGTGCCAGCAGGGGGTCTCACACTGAAGCTTTCTTT.

In this sample, this clone turned up once. The chain recombines TRBV20-1 with TRBJ2-3; D is undetermined. The CDR3 sequence is 10 residues long. The V gene's germline CDR1 is DFQATT and CDR2 SNEGSKA (reference sequence). Deletions cut 3 bases from V and 5 bases from J, with 3 bases between. This chain's CDR3 is CSASVDTQYF. CDR3 in DNA: TGCAGTGCTAGTGTAGATACGCAGTATTTT.

The chain combines TRBV5-4 with TRBJ2-6; D remains unclear. Trimming left V 0 bases short and J 2 bases short, with 6 bases between. Germline lookup yields CDR1 SGHNT and CDR2 YYREEE (reference sequence). The CDR3 runs to 15 residues. Here the CDR3 reads CASSLAGAGANVLTF. The DNA for the CDR3 is TGTGCCAGCAGCTTGGCTGGGGCTGGGGCCAACGTCCTGACTTTC.

The rearrangement links TRBV21-1 to TRBJ2-6; the table names TRBD1, a call not compared with the DNA. TRBV21-1 is classified as a pseudogene. The CDR3 runs to 16 residues. This CDR3 reads CASSDTGTSGANVLTF. The CDR3 coding sequence is TGTGCCAGCAGCGATACCGGGACATCTGGGGCCAACGTCCTGACTTTC.

The rearrangement uses TRBV3-1 (or the pseudogene TRBV3-2) and TRBJ2-3; no clear D gene. Trimming took off 1 base at V and 2 bases at J, with 4 bases between the two ends. Germline-derived CDR1 and CDR2 are LGHDT and YNNKEL (reference sequence). The CDR3 length is 13 residues. CDR3 in amino acids: CASSQVPTDTQYF. The CDR3 DNA reads as TGTGCCAGCAGCCAAGTACCCACAGATACGCAGTATTTT.

The CDR3 region is CAWNLGNEKLFF. CDR3 nucleotide sequence: TGTGCCTGGAACCTGGGGAATGAAAAACTGTTTTTT. The rearrangement uses TRBV30 and TRBJ1-4; D call uncertain. The CDR3 totals 12 residues. Trimming cost V 4 bases and J 5 bases, with 8 bases left between them. The V gene's germline CDR1 is GTSNPN and CDR2 SVGIG (reference sequence).

The V call is TRBV5-1, the J call TRBJ1-1; D unclear. Germline CDR1 reads SGHRS; CDR2 reads YFSETQ. Trimming cost V 4 bases and J 4 bases, with 11 bases left between them. This CDR3 is built from 13 residues. This CDR3 reads CASSEGSVTEAFF. The CDR3 DNA reads TGCGCCAGCAGCGAAGGTAGTGTCACTGAAGCTTTCTTT. Using reference TRBV5-1 and TRBJ1-1 for the parts outside the CDR3, the full variable domain is KAGVTQTPRYLIKTRGQQVTLSCSPISGHRSVSWYQQTPGQGLQFLFEYFSETQRNKGNFPGRFSGRQFSNSRSEMNVSTLELGDSALYLCASSEGSVTEAFFGQGTRLTVV.

The V and J genes are TRBV7-2 and TRBJ1-1; D remains ambiguous. CDR1 and CDR2 (germline): SGHTA, FQGNSA. Trimming removed 5 bases at V and 1 base at J, with 2 bases between. CDR3 length: 11 amino acids. CDR3 in amino acids: CASSKNTEAFF. CDR3 bases: TGTGCCAGCAGCAAGAACACTGAAGCTTTCTTT.

This clone appeared once. The sample contains more than one DNA sequence encoding this CDR3. The rearrangement uses TRBV7-8 and TRBJ1-5, with D unclear. The CDR3 covers 14 residues. V was trimmed by 5 bases and J by 1 base, leaving 9 bases between them. Germline V gene data show CDR1 as SGHVS and CDR2 as FQNEAQ. The CDR3: CASSPPGSNQPQHF. In nucleotides, the CDR3 is TGTGCCAGCAGCCCTCCCGGCAGCAATCAGCCCCAGCATTTT.

In the case of this clone: The same CDR3 also results from other DNA sequences found in this sample. The CDR3 spells CASSEALGTDTQYF. The CDR3 region has the DNA TGTGCCAGCAGTGAAGCGCTGGGCACAGATACGCAGTATTTT. The chain has TRBV6-1 and TRBJ2-3, with unresolved D. From germline, CDR1 is MNHNS and CDR2 SASEGT. The CDR3 loop spans 14 amino acids. V shed 0 bases and J shed 1 base, with 5 bases lying between them.

The rearrangement joins TRBV4-1 to TRBJ1-1; D unclear. Germline V gene sequence: CDR1 MGHRA, CDR2 YSYEKL. CDR3 length: 13 residues. Trimming cost V 0 bases and J 5 bases, with 7 bases left between them. CDR3 bases: TGCGCCAGCAGCCAAGATTGGGGAACTGAAGCTTTCTTT. This encodes CASSQDWGTEAFF.

The CDR3 loop is CASSSLAGKAGELFF. Written as DNA, the CDR3 is TGTGCCAGCAGCTCCCTAGCGGGAAAGGCCGGGGAGCTGTTTTTT. This chain joins TRBV7-9 and TRBJ2-2; 9 bases line up with TRBD2. The CDR3 spans 15 residues. J was trimmed by 6 bases and V by 4 bases; bases with no gene match: 6. The germline V gene has CDR1 SEHNR and CDR2 FQNEAQ (reference sequence).

The chain carries TRBV5-6 and TRBJ2-1; D remains ambiguous. The germline gives CDR1 SGHDT, CDR2 YYEEEE. Trimming left V 0 bases short and J 2 bases short, with 12 bases between. The CDR3 is made up of 16 amino acids. The CDR3: CASSLVPTSPYNEQFF. The CDR3 region has the DNA TGTGCCAGCAGCTTGGTGCCGACTTCCCCCTACAATGAGCAGTTCTTC.

This chain's CDR3 is CASSPGIDQDTEAFF. CDR3 DNA sequence: TGTGCCAGCAGCCCAGGGATCGACCAGGACACTGAAGCTTTCTTT. The V and J genes are TRBV5-6 and TRBJ1-1; perhaps TRBD1 as D (5 bases). Per germline, CDR1 SGHDT and CDR2 YYEEEE. Between the trimmed V and J ends, which lost 4 bases and 3 bases, there was a span of 16 bases. The CDR3 loop spans 15 amino acids. Based on the CDR3 plus reference TRBV5-6 and TRBJ1-1, the full variable domain is DAGVTQSPTHLIKTRGQQVTLRCSPKSGHDTVSWYQQALGQGPQFIFQYYEEEERQRGNFPDRFSGHQFPNYSSELNVNALLLGDSALYLCASSPGIDQDTEAFFGQGTRLTVV.

The table lists this clone with a count of one. The CDR3 spells CASSYSRGGETQYF. The CDR3 DNA reads TGTGCCAGCAGTTACTCGAGGGGAGGTGAGACCCAGTACTTC. J is TRBJ2-5 and V is TRBV6-5, with D tentatively TRBD2 (6 bases). Deletions cut 0 bases from V and 5 bases from J, with 10 bases between. The CDR3 has 14 residues. Germline V gene sequence: CDR1 MNHEY, CDR2 SVGAGI.

V is TRBV6-5 and J is TRBJ2-7; TRBD2 aligns across 8 bases. The CDR3 consists of 13 residues. From germline, CDR1 is MNHEY and CDR2 SVGAGI. The CDR3 region is CEPRSRGEGEQYF. CDR3 DNA sequence: TGTGAACCCCGGTCGCGGGGGGAGGGGGAGCAGTACTTC.

This clone appeared once. The chain recombines TRBV4-1 with TRBJ2-2, with 7 bases that match TRBD2. The CDR3 contains 18 residues. Trimming took 0 bases from V and 4 from J; bases not matched to a gene: 11. Per the germline V gene, CDR1 is MGHRA and CDR2 is YSYEKL. DNA of the CDR3: TGCGCCAGCAGCCAAGAATTCAGCGGGAAAGGCATCACCGGGGAGCTGTTTTTT. As protein: CASSQEFSGKGITGELFF.

V and J are TRBV3-1 (or the pseudogene TRBV3-2) and TRBJ1-1; maybe TRBD1 (5 bases). Trimming took 0 bases from V and 4 from J, leaving 9 bases between them. The CDR3 consists of 14 residues. Germline CDR1 LGHDT, CDR2 YNNKEL (reference sequence). The CDR3 loop reads CASSQDWGGTEAFF. CDR3 coding DNA: TGTGCCAGCAGCCAAGATTGGGGGGGCACTGAAGCTTTCTTT.

The gene calls are TRBV5-1 and TRBJ2-6, with TRBD1 as a possible D gene (5 bases). Per the germline V gene, CDR1 is SGHRS and CDR2 is YFSETQ. V lost 4 bases and J 1 base, leaving 9 bases between the germline ends. This CDR3 comprises 15 residues. CDR3 sequence reads: CASSGAGSGANVLTF. The CDR3 DNA is TGCGCCAGCAGCGGTGCAGGGTCTGGGGCCAACGTCCTGACTTTC.

The chain is built from TRBV6-2 or TRBV6-3 and TRBJ1-2, with no clear D. The CDR3 extends over 15 amino acids. V lost 6 bases to trimming and J lost 0 bases, with 14 bases between them. CDR1 is MNHEY, CDR2 SVGEGT, per germline. The chain's CDR3 is CASSSNGRANYGYTF. The CDR3 nucleotides read TGTGCCAGCAGCTCCAACGGGAGAGCTAACTATGGCTACACCTTC.

This chain uses TRBV1 with TRBJ2-2; the table's TRBD2 call for D was not verified on the DNA. TRBV1 is an annotated pseudogene. This CDR3 region has 17 residues. In DNA, the CDR3 is TGCACCAGCAGCCAAGAAGGACTAGCGGGGAACACCGGGGAGCTGTTTTTT. It specifies CTSSQEGLAGNTGELFF.